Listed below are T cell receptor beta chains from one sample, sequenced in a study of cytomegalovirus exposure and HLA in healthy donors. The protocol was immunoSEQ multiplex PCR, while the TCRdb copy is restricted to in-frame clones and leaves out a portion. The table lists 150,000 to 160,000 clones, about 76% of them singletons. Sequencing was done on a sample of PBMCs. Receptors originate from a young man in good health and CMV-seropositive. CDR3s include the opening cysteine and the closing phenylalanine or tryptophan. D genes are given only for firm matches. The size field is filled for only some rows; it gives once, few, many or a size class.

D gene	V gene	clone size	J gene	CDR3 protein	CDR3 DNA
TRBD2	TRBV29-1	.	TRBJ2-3	CSVGGSGSSDTQYF	TGCAGCGTTGGGGGTAGCGGGAGTTCAGATACGCAGTATTTT
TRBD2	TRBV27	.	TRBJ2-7	CASSPSGKLHEQYF	TGTGCCAGCAGCCCTAGCGGGAAATTGCACGAGCAGTACTTC
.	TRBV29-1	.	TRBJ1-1	CSVVSQTMNTEAFF	TGCAGCGTTGTGTCACAGACCATGAACACTGAAGCTTTCTTT
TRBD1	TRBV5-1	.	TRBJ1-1	CASRRQGDTEAFF	TGCGCCAGCAGACGTCAGGGGGACACTGAAGCTTTCTTT
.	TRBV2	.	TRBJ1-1	CASSDGRGEAFF	TGTGCCAGCAGTGACGGGCGGGGGGAAGCTTTCTTT
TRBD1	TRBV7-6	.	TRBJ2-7	CASSLVLDRPYEQYF	TGTGCCAGCAGCTTAGTATTGGACAGGCCCTACGAGCAGTACTTC
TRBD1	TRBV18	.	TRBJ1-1	CASSTGQGGTEAFF	TGTGCCAGCTCAACGGGACAGGGCGGGACTGAAGCTTTCTTT
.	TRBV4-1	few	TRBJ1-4	CASSQSAGRLNEKLFF	TGCGCCAGCAGCCAGTCAGCGGGACGGCTTAATGAAAAACTGTTTTTT
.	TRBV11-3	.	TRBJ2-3	CASSLQGTDTQYF	TGTGCCAGCAGCTTACAGGGGACGGATACGCAGTATTTT
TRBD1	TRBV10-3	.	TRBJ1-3	CAISESPGQGPGNTIYF	TGTGCCATCAGTGAGAGTCCGGGACAGGGCCCCGGAAACACCATATATTTT
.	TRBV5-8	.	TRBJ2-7	CASSLAREQYF	TGTGCCAGCAGCTTAGCGCGGGAGCAGTACTTC
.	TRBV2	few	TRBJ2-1	CASSPQTVNEQFF	TGTGCCAGCAGTCCACAGACGGTTAATGAGCAGTTCTTC
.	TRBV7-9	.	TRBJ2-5	CASSSNPGTQETQYF	TGTGCCAGCAGCTCCAATCCAGGGACTCAAGAGACCCAGTACTTC
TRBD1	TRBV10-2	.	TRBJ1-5	CASMTGNQPQHF	TGCGCCAGCATGACAGGGAATCAGCCCCAGCATTTT
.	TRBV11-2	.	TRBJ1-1	CASSLGSFGTEAFF	TGTGCCAGCAGCTTAGGGTCCTTCGGCACTGAAGCTTTCTTT
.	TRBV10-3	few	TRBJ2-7	CAISGKGGANYEQYF	TGTGCCATCAGTGGGAAAGGAGGGGCTAATTACGAGCAGTACTTC
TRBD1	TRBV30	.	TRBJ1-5	CAWSLGQGRTQPQHF	TGTGCCTGGAGTCTCGGACAGGGCCGTACTCAGCCCCAGCATTTT
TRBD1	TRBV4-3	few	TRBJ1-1	CASRVRGGQGGTEAFF	TGCGCCAGCAGGGTACGGGGGGGACAGGGGGGGACTGAAGCTTTCTTT
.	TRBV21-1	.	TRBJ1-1	CASSKGAMNTEAFF	TGTGCCAGCAGCAAAGGGGCAATGAACACTGAAGCTTTCTTT
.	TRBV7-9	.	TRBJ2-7	CASSYNYEQYF	TGTGCCAGCAGTTATAACTACGAGCAGTACTTC
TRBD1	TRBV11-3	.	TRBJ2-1	CASSFTGGNSNEQFF	TGTGCCAGCAGCTTCACAGGGGGCAACTCCAATGAGCAGTTCTTC
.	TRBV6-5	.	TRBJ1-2	CASSPQATNYGYTF	TGTGCCAGCAGTCCACAGGCAACTAACTATGGCTACACCTTC
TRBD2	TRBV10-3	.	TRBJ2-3	CAVTNSGVTDTQYF	TGTGCCGTCACAAATAGCGGGGTCACAGATACGCAGTATTTT
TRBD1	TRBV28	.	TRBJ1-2	CASSPGQGHGYTF	TGTGCCAGCAGTCCGGGACAGGGGCATGGCTACACCTTC
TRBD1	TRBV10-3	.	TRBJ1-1	CAISESDRGLPGTEAFF	TGTGCCATCAGTGAGTCGGACAGGGGGCTGCCGGGGACTGAAGCTTTCTTT
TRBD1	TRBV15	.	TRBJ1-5	CATSRGGGTGGNQPQHF	TGTGCCACCAGCAGAGGAGGGGGGACAGGGGGTAATCAGCCCCAGCATTTT
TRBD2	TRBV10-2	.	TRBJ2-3	CASSESSGGLTDTQYF	TGCGCCAGCAGTGAGTCCAGCGGGGGCCTCACAGATACGCAGTATTTT
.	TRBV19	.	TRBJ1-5	CASSRKGANQPQHF	TGTGCCAGTAGTAGAAAAGGGGCGAATCAGCCCCAGCATTTT
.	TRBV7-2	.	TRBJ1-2	CASSLELVGQSGYTF	TGTGCCAGCAGCTTAGAGTTGGTTGGGCAGTCAGGCTACACCTTC
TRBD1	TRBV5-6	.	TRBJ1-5	CASSRDRASNQPQHF	TGTGCCAGCAGCAGGGACAGGGCGAGCAATCAGCCCCAGCATTTT
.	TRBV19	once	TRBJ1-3	CASSIGGAGNTIYF	TGTGCCAGTAGTATTGGAGGGGCTGGAAACACCATATATTTT
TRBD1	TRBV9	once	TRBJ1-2	CASSGQGADGYTF	TGTGCCAGCAGCGGACAGGGGGCTGACGGCTACACCTTC
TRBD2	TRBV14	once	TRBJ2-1	CASSQETIRVGRGNEQFF	TGTGCCAGCAGCCAAGAGACGATTCGGGTCGGGAGGGGGAATGAGCAGTTCTTC
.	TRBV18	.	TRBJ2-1	CASSPGGRYNEQFF	TGTGCCAGCTCACCTGGAGGTCGATACAATGAGCAGTTCTTC
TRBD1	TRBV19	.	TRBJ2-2	CASSPRQGSNTGELFF	TGTGCCAGTAGTCCCCGACAGGGTTCTAACACCGGGGAGCTGTTTTTT
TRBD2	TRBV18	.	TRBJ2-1	CASSLTDLAGVSKNEQFF	TGTGCCAGCTCACTAACGGACTTAGCGGGAGTGAGCAAAAATGAGCAGTTCTTC
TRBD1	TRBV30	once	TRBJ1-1	CAWMGEGQGHTEAFF	TGTGCCTGGATGGGTGAAGGACAGGGGCACACTGAAGCTTTCTTT
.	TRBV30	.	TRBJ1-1	CAWSVQLRGGAEAFF	TGTGCCTGGAGTGTACAGTTGAGGGGAGGGGCTGAAGCTTTCTTT
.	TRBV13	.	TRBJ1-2	CASSLAGEENGYTF	TGTGCCAGCAGCTTAGCCGGGGAGGAAAATGGCTACACCTTC
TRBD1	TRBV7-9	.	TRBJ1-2	CASSLPGTGNGYTF	TGTGCCAGCAGCCTCCCCGGGACAGGCAATGGCTACACCTTC
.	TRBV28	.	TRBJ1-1	CASSSGGPSNTEAFF	TGTGCCAGCAGTTCCGGGGGGCCTTCGAACACTGAAGCTTTCTTT
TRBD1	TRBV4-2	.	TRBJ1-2	CASSQDVRGNYGYTF	TGTGCCAGCAGCCAAGATGTCAGGGGGAACTATGGCTACACCTTC